A selection of T cell receptor beta chains follows, all from one sample in a study of shared clonotypes between healthy human individuals. The table came from immunoSEQ multiplex PCR; TCRdb's copy has only in-frame clones and leaves some out. The profile covers over 950,000 clones, with around three quarters appearing a single time and roughly 0.83% taken by the ten largest. The sequencing sample was made of memory CD4+ T cells from PBMCs. The source is a man between 18 and 35 years old in good health. Some clones in this sample may be carry-over from other donors' samples. Each CDR3 is given with its conserved first and last residue. D genes are given only for firm matches. Part of the rows lack a size; the others show once, few, many or a class for expanded clones.

>TRBV2|TRBD1|.|TRBJ1-6
CASSDQGAPNSPLHF
TGTGCCAGCAGCGACCAGGGGGCGCCGAATTCACCCCTCCACTTT
>TRBV5-4|TRBD1|.|TRBJ2-7
CASSRQGGRAYEQYF
TGTGCCAGCAGCCGACAAGGGGGCAGAGCCTACGAGCAGTACTTC
>TRBV18|.|.|TRBJ2-3
CASSPPGITDTQYF
TGTGCCAGCTCACCACCGGGGATCACAGATACGCAGTATTTT
>TRBV25-1|TRBD1|.|TRBJ1-2
CASSDPGGSNYGYTF
TGTGCCAGCAGTGATCCAGGGGGATCTAACTATGGCTACACCTTC
>TRBV28|.|.|TRBJ2-3
CASSSGSDTQYF
TGTGCCAGCAGTTCGGGGTCCGATACGCAGTATTTT
>TRBV28|.|few|TRBJ2-5
CASSFAETQYF
TGTGCCAGCAGTTTCGCGGAGACCCAGTACTTC
>TRBV28|TRBD2|.|TRBJ2-3
CASSYYSGRAESDTQYF
TGTGCCAGCAGTTACTATAGCGGGAGGGCAGAGTCAGATACGCAGTATTTT
>TRBV28|.|.|TRBJ2-5
CASTLSRGKETQYF
TGTGCCAGCACCCTTTCCAGGGGAAAAGAGACCCAGTACTTC
>TRBV2|.|.|TRBJ1-4
CASTSGGEKLFF
TGTGCCAGCACATCAGGTGGAGAAAAACTGTTTTTT
>TRBV7-3|TRBD1|once|TRBJ2-2
CASAGTGDTGELFF
TGTGCCAGCGCCGGGACAGGAGATACCGGGGAGCTGTTTTTT
>TRBV18|.|.|TRBJ1-3
CASSPSAGSSGNTIYF
TGTGCCAGCTCACCAAGTGCAGGGAGCTCTGGAAACACCATATATTTT
>TRBV11-2|.|.|TRBJ2-1
CASSLTRGNEQFF
TGTGCCAGCAGCCTCACTCGGGGCAATGAGCAGTTCTTC
>TRBV6-5|.|.|TRBJ2-2
CASSSKGGHSGELFF
TGTGCCAGCAGTTCAAAAGGGGGACATTCCGGGGAGCTGTTTTTT
>TRBV19|TRBD1|.|TRBJ2-7
CASSIVRTGASEQYF
TGTGCCAGTAGTATAGTCCGGACAGGGGCCAGCGAGCAGTACTTC
>TRBV2|.|.|TRBJ2-1
CASSENRDHPHNEQFF
TGTGCCAGCAGTGAAAACCGGGACCACCCCCACAATGAGCAGTTCTTC
>TRBV30|TRBD1|.|TRBJ1-1
CAWSGQGGSEAFF
TGTGCCTGGAGTGGGCAGGGGGGTTCTGAAGCTTTCTTT
>TRBV5-1|TRBD2|.|TRBJ2-2
CASSPLASGNTGELFF
TGCGCCAGCAGCCCCTTGGCTAGCGGGAATACCGGGGAGCTGTTTTTT
>TRBV4-2|.|.|TRBJ2-3
CASSQKGTFEDTQYF
TGTGCCAGCAGCCAGAAGGGGACTTTCGAGGATACGCAGTATTTT
>TRBV6-1|.|.|TRBJ2-4
CASSEWSHIQYF
TGTGCCAGCAGTGAATGGTCTCATATTCAGTACTTC
>TRBV9|TRBD1|.|TRBJ2-1
CASSTQDRNSNEQFF
TGTGCCAGCAGCACCCAGGACAGGAACAGCAATGAGCAGTTCTTC
>TRBV30|.|.|TRBJ1-3
CAWSLLGQLSGNTIYF
TGTGCCTGGAGTCTCCTGGGCCAGCTCTCTGGAAACACCATATATTTT
>TRBV28|TRBD2|.|TRBJ2-7
CASSSPGGLATAQPYEQYF
TGTGCCAGCAGTTCCCCGGGGGGACTAGCGACCGCTCAACCCTACGAGCAGTACTTC
>TRBV5-1|.|.|TRBJ1-2
CASSTGYGYTF
TGCGCCAGCAGTACCGGCTATGGCTACACCTTC
>TRBV27|TRBD1|.|TRBJ1-5
CASSSGQPRQPQHF
TGTGCCAGCAGTTCGGGACAGCCAAGGCAGCCCCAGCATTTT
>TRBV19|.|.|TRBJ2-6
CASSIGGRAGANVLTF
TGTGCCAGTAGTATAGGAGGCAGGGCTGGGGCCAACGTCCTGACTTTC
>TRBV5-4|.|.|TRBJ2-2
CASSLSAGGRRGTGELFF
TGTGCCAGCAGCTTGTCAGCTGGGGGCAGGAGGGGAACCGGGGAGCTGTTTTTT
>TRBV27|TRBD1|.|TRBJ1-2
CASRSRTGSNYGYTF
TGTGCCAGCAGATCACGGACAGGGAGCAACTATGGCTACACCTTC
>TRBV10-3|.|.|TRBJ1-5
CAISESRQPQHF
TGTGCCATCAGTGAGTCGAGGCAGCCCCAGCATTTT
>TRBV12-5|TRBD2|.|TRBJ2-1
CASGGTSGNYNEQFF
TGTGCTAGTGGCGGGACTAGCGGTAACTACAATGAGCAGTTCTTC
>TRBV6-1|TRBD2|once|TRBJ2-7
CASIPGPSGGYEQYF
TGTGCCAGCATACCCGGACCTAGCGGGGGCTACGAGCAGTACTTC
>TRBV19|.|few|TRBJ1-5
CASNPRRGNQPQHF
TGTGCCAGTAACCCACGTCGGGGCAATCAGCCCCAGCATTTT
>TRBV2|.|once|TRBJ1-2
CASSGVGGGKGYGYTF
TGTGCCAGCAGTGGCGTCGGGGGGGGCAAAGGCTATGGCTACACCTTC
>TRBV7-2|TRBD1|.|TRBJ1-3
CASSRDRGSGNTIYF
TGTGCCAGCAGCCGGGACAGGGGCTCTGGAAACACCATATATTTT
>TRBV7-3|TRBD1|.|TRBJ2-7
CASSLTGGGSYEQYF
TGTGCCAGCAGCTTAACAGGGGGCGGCTCCTACGAGCAGTACTTC
>TRBV29-1|.|.|TRBJ1-2
CTPEGGSANYGYTF
TGCACCCCTGAGGGGGGCAGTGCTAACTATGGCTACACCTTC
>TRBV2|.|.|TRBJ2-5
CASSVVPGIETQYF
TGTGCCAGCAGTGTGGTCCCAGGGATTGAGACCCAGTACTTC
>TRBV4-1|.|.|TRBJ1-2
CASSQDLGGWRSGYTF
TGCGCCAGCAGCCAGGATCTGGGTGGATGGAGAAGCGGCTACACCTTC
>TRBV11-2|.|few|TRBJ2-7
CASSPWTGTYEQYF
TGTGCCAGCAGCCCTTGGACGGGGACCTACGAGCAGTACTTC
>TRBV7-6|TRBD1|.|TRBJ2-1
CASSLRTGVHNEQFF
TGTGCCAGCAGCTTAAGGACAGGGGTTCACAATGAGCAGTTCTTC
>TRBV2|.|.|TRBJ1-1
CASTRELNTEAFF
TGTGCCAGCACCAGGGAATTGAACACTGAAGCTTTCTTT
>TRBV7-6|.|.|TRBJ2-1
CASSLDWRDKQFF
TGTGCCAGCAGCTTAGATTGGAGGGATAAGCAGTTCTTC